This is a list of T cell receptor beta chains from one sample in a study of T cells after yellow fever vaccination. Each CDR3 protein gets one entry after TCRdb re-called the 5' RACE reads with MiXCR. The sample includes about 300,000 distinct CDR3 sequences, about 10% of them seen just once. The material sequenced was CD4+ T cells sorted from PBMCs, taken 5 days after the yellow fever booster vaccination. The receptors here all came from a man younger than 35 who received the YFV17D yellow fever vaccine. CDR3s include the opening cysteine and the closing phenylalanine or tryptophan. D genes are given only for firm matches. A row's size may be missing; if present it is once, few, many or a size class.

abundance	v_gene	j_gene	d_gene	CDR3nt	CDR3aa
.	TRBV5-1	TRBJ1-4	.	TGCGCCAGCAGCTTAGAGGGTGGCACTAATGAAAAACTGTTTTTT	CASSLEGGTNEKLFF
few	TRBV5-1	TRBJ1-6	TRBD1	TGCGCCAGCAGCGTTACCGGGACAGGGACCAATTCACCCCTCCACTTT	CASSVTGTGTNSPLHF
.	TRBV4-2	TRBJ2-1	.	TGTGCCAGCAGCCAAGTTAGGCCAGGGGGGGGCAATGAGCAGTTCTTC	CASSQVRPGGGNEQFF
few	TRBV3-1	TRBJ2-7	TRBD2	TGTGCCAGCAGCCCTGCGGGGGTGGTGGGCGAGCAGTACTTC	CASSPAGVVGEQYF
.	TRBV2	TRBJ1-2	.	TGTGCCAGCATTGCACAGCTCAACGATGGCTACACCTTC	CASIAQLNDGYTF
.	TRBV11-3	TRBJ2-2	TRBD1	TGTGCCAGCGCGGACAGGGGGCGCGGGGAGCTGTTTTTT	CASADRGRGELFF
few	TRBV12-3/TRBV12-4	TRBJ1-3	.	TGTGCCAGCAGTTTACAGATCGAAAACACCATATATTTT	CASSLQIENTIYF
few	TRBV7-2	TRBJ2-2	TRBD2	TGTGCCAGCAGCTTGCTTTTAGCGGGCTCCGCGAACACCGGGGAGCTGTTTTTT	CASSLLLAGSANTGELFF
few	TRBV5-4	TRBJ2-6	.	TGTGCCAGCAGCTTCGACAGCATTTTCAACTCTGGGGCCAACGTCCTGACTTTC	CASSFDSIFNSGANVLTF
.	TRBV6-2/TRBV6-3	TRBJ1-5	.	TGTGCCAGCAGTCCCGCAACAGGGCGTTTTGGCCAGCCCCAGCATTTT	CASSPATGRFGQPQHF
few	TRBV3-1	TRBJ1-2	.	TGTGCCAGCAGCCAAGATAGGGGGAGGAGAAGGGACTATGGCTACACCTTC	CASSQDRGRRRDYGYTF
.	TRBV5-1	TRBJ1-2	.	TGCGCCAGCAGCTTGTTGAACCGAAAAGCGTACACCTTC	CASSLLNRKAYTF